This T cell receptor beta chain is from a study of blood T cell dynamics during melanoma immunotherapy. At the level of the study: Metastatic melanoma patients received first-line pembrolizumab or nivolumab plus ipilimumab.

The sample's time point: week 3, after first cycle of checkpoint inhibitor. Response was assessed by RECIST 1.1 at 12 weeks, except a couple of rapid progressors. Prior systemic cancer therapy, immunosuppressant use and other active malignancies excluded patients. CDR1 and CDR2 (germline): MNHNY, SVGAGI (reference sequence). This CDR3 spans 12 amino acids. Between the trimmed V and J ends, which lost 0 bases and 5 bases, there was a span of 1 base. A fixed DNA input of 300 to 350 ng was used per bulk PBMC sample. TCRdb's copy holds only in-frame clones and misses some; the assay was immunoSEQ multiplex PCR. This table has some 10,000 clones, around 80% appearing once.

The sequences come from blood, collected from a patient treated with checkpoint blockade. This receptor was taken from a human donor with melanoma. The chain uses TRBV6-6 and TRBJ1-4; D unresolved. The chain's CDR3 is CASSYSNEKLFF. The CDR3 region has the DNA TGTGCCAGCAGTTACTCGAATGAAAAACTGTTTTTT.